This T cell receptor beta chain was sequenced during a study of cytomegalovirus exposure and HLA in healthy donors. V was cut by 4 bases and J by 8 bases, with 12 bases left in between. CDR1 and CDR2 (germline): LGHNT, FRNRAP. The CDR3 covers 13 residues. Regarding this clone: What it binds is unknown.

Findings and limits, study-wide: TRBV6-2, TRBV6-3 and some other V segments were excluded as indistinguishable.

The PCR ran on 60 Vbeta and 13 Jbeta primers. TCRdb's copy holds only in-frame clones and misses some; the assay was immunoSEQ multiplex PCR. Of over 120,000 clones listed, around 80% are singletons. Sequencing was carried out using PBMCs. The sequence was collected from a man aged 40-49 years in good health and CMV-seronegative. The genes are TRBV12-5 and TRBJ1-3, with no clear D. The CDR3: CASGSPLADTIYF. DNA of the CDR3: TGTGCTAGTGGTTCCCCCCTGGCCGACACCATATATTTT.